The 30 T cell receptor beta chains reported below all come from one sample, sequenced in a study of radiation and T cells in renal cell carcinoma. Time point of the sample: baseline pretreatment blood. Treatment in this sample: 15 Gy SBRT to primary tumor, nephrectomy 4 weeks later. TCRdb's table, derived via immunoSEQ multiplex PCR, lists solely in-frame clones and lacks some. The sample has approximately 150,000 clones; roughly 90% are singletons. The specimen was blood, collected from a patient whose treatment included radiotherapy and nephrectomy. These receptors were taken from a woman in her 70s with renal cell carcinoma.

The chain links TRBV7-2 to TRBJ2-3; D not certain. The germline CDR1 and CDR2 sequences are SGHTA and FQGNSA. V was cut by 4 bases and J by 0 bases, with 14 bases left in between. The CDR3 is 16 residues long. This CDR3 reads CASSSYVSTSTDTQYF. In DNA form, the CDR3 reads TGTGCCAGCAGCTCCTATGTATCAACTAGCACAGATACGCAGTATTTT.

The V call is TRBV4-2, the J call TRBJ2-3; D remains unclear. This CDR3 contains 13 residues. V was cut by 4 bases and J by 6 bases, with 11 bases left in between. Germline assignment: CDR1 LGHNA and CDR2 YNFKEQ. The CDR3 sequence is CASSRDRADTQYF. The CDR3, as DNA: TGTGCCAGCAGCCGAGACCGAGCGGATACGCAGTATTTT.

V is TRBV7-2 and J is TRBJ2-2; D may correspond to TRBD1 or TRBD2 (6 bases each). Germline-derived CDR1 and CDR2 are SGHTA and FQGNSA. With 5 bases removed from V and 0 bases from J, the gap between germline ends came to 16 bases. This CDR3 comprises 17 residues. In nucleotides, the CDR3 is TGTGCCAGCAGCCCGGGGGCCAGGGGATCGAACACCGGGGAGCTGTTTTTT. Translating it yields CASSPGARGSNTGELFF.

As to this clone: Additional DNA sequences in this sample encode the identical CDR3. The chain employs TRBV9 and TRBJ2-5, with D possibly TRBD1 on 6 matching bases. This CDR3 contains 15 residues. Germline V lookup: CDR1 SGDLS, CDR2 YYNGEE. The V end was cut by 0 bases, the J end by 2 bases, with 11 bases between. The CDR3 spells CASSVGGQLQETQYF. The CDR3 nucleotides are TGTGCCAGCAGCGTAGGGGGGCAGTTACAAGAGACCCAGTACTTC.

The chain has TRBV9 and TRBJ2-1; the D is unclear. Looked up from germline, CDR1 is SGDLS and CDR2 is YYNGEE. The CDR3 is 18 amino acids. Between the trimmed V and J ends, which lost 0 bases and 7 bases, there was a span of 23 bases. The CDR3 DNA follows: TGTGCCAGCAGCGTAGTTGCGGCAGGCGGTTCTTTTGGGAATGAGCAGTTCTTC. Translating gives CASSVVAAGGSFGNEQFF.

V and J are TRBV5-4 and TRBJ1-2, with a weak D call TRBD1 (5 bases). Trimming stripped 0 bases from V and 8 bases from J, with 11 bases between. Germline loops: CDR1 SGHNT, CDR2 YYREEE (reference sequence). The CDR3 has 13 residues. The CDR3 bases are TGTGCCAGCAGCTTGGTGGGGCCTGGAGGCTACACCTTC. The encoded protein is CASSLVGPGGYTF.

The chain carries TRBV27 and TRBJ1-1; D gene ambiguous. The CDR3 length is 17 residues. V lost 1 base and J 1 base, leaving 16 bases between the germline ends. Germline CDR1 is MNHEY and CDR2 is SMNVEV (reference sequence). The CDR3: CASSLYAVGSPNTEAFF. For the CDR3, the DNA is TGTGCCAGCAGTTTATACGCAGTCGGGTCCCCGAACACTGAAGCTTTCTTT.

The chain recombines TRBV11-2 with TRBJ2-5, with unresolved D. Germline CDR1 SGHAT, CDR2 FQNNGV. There are 11 residues in the CDR3. Trimming removed 2 bases from V and 5 bases from J, with 3 bases in between. The CDR3 sequence is CASSLTETQYF. CDR3 DNA sequence: TGTGCCAGCAGCTTAACGGAGACCCAGTACTTC.

This chain links TRBV27 with TRBJ1-3; no reliable D call. The CDR3 loop spans 17 amino acids. Trimming took off 5 bases at V and 3 bases at J, with 20 bases between the two ends. Germline CDR1 is MNHEY and CDR2 is SMNVEV (reference sequence). The CDR3 protein is CASSPGGGGIVGNTIYF. The CDR3 DNA follows: TGTGCCAGCAGTCCAGGTGGAGGAGGGATAGTTGGAAACACCATATATTTT.

The J gene is TRBJ2-1, the V gene TRBV11-3; D gene ambiguous. Looked up from germline, CDR1 is SGHNT and CDR2 is YENEEA. The CDR3 is 13 amino acids. V was cut by 0 bases and J by 5 bases, with 5 bases left in between. DNA for the CDR3: TGTGCCAGCAGCTTAGATCTTGACAATGAGCAGTTCTTC. This codes for CASSLDLDNEQFF.

V usage is TRBV6-6 and J usage is TRBJ1-5, with D hard to call. V was shortened by 2 bases and J by 1 base, with 6 bases between the two germline ends. From germline, CDR1 is MNHNY and CDR2 SVGAGI (reference sequence). CDR3 size: 14 residues. CDR3 nucleotide sequence: TGTGCCAGCAGTTACCCCGGGAGCAATCAGCCCCAGCATTTT. It encodes CASSYPGSNQPQHF.

The rearrangement links TRBV21-1 to TRBJ2-3; the listed D gene, TRBD2, was not tested against the DNA. TRBV21-1 is given as a pseudogene. The CDR3 totals 19 residues. The CDR3 bases are TGTGCCAGCACCCTAAAGGGACTAGCGGGGGCCTCAAGCACAGATACGCAGTATTTT. It is translated as CASTLKGLAGASSTDTQYF.

The chain carries TRBV18 and TRBJ2-1; D unresolved. V lost 0 bases to trimming and J lost 6 bases, with 6 bases between them. The germline CDR1 and CDR2 sequences are KGHSH and LQKENI. The CDR3 consists of 13 residues. In DNA, the CDR3 is TGTGCCAGCTCACCACCGGCCCTCAATGAGCAGTTCTTC. Translated, it gives CASSPPALNEQFF.

The chain has TRBV28 and TRBJ1-2, with D tentatively TRBD1 (5 bases). The V gene lost 7 bases and the J gene lost 8 bases, with 17 bases spanning the gap. CDR1 and CDR2 from the germline V gene are MDHEN and SYDVKM. CDR3 length equals 13 residues. CDR3 DNA sequence: TGTGCCAGCACTTCGACAGTCTCCTCGGGCTACACCTTC. Translation gives CASTSTVSSGYTF.

The CDR3 here is CASSEWQNTEAFF. The CDR3 region has the DNA TGTGCCAGCAGTGAGTGGCAGAACACTGAAGCTTTCTTT. The chain couples TRBV2 to TRBJ1-1; no definite D call. Trimming stripped 3 bases from V and 1 base from J, with 6 bases between. CDR3 length equals 13 residues. CDR1 is SNHLY and CDR2 is FYNNEI in the germline V gene.

The genes are TRBV30 and TRBJ1-2, with 9 bases identical to TRBD1. This CDR3 has 12 residues. Germline V gene sequence: CDR1 GTSNPN, CDR2 SVGIG (reference sequence). Trimming cost V 4 bases and J 8 bases; bases outside gene matches: 5. The chain's CDR3 is CAWKGTGNGYTF. CDR3 DNA: TGTGCCTGGAAAGGGACAGGGAACGGCTACACCTTC.

This clone is a singleton in its sample. The rearrangement uses TRBV9 and TRBJ2-5; possibly TRBD2 for D (7 bases). This CDR3 has 17 amino acids. Germline assignment: CDR1 SGDLS and CDR2 YYNGEE. Deletions cut 3 bases from V and 4 bases from J, with 22 bases between. CDR3 bases: TGTGCCAGCAGCGCGCGCGGGTCCGGGGGGCGCCGAGAGACCCAGTACTTC. Residues: CASSARGSGGRRETQYF.

The rearrangement links TRBV7-8 to TRBJ1-1, with a tentative D call TRBD1 (6 bases). The germline CDR1 and CDR2 sequences are SGHVS and FQNEAQ. V was trimmed by 6 bases and J by 0 bases, leaving 17 bases between them. The CDR3 contains 16 residues. The CDR3 reads CASSQGRGYVNTEAFF. For the CDR3, the DNA is TGTGCCAGCAGTCAGGGGCGGGGATACGTGAACACTGAAGCTTTCTTT.

This clone was detected only a few times. CDR3 bases: TGTGCCAGCAGTGAGGTAGGGGGTGGCGAGCAGTACTTC. This gives the protein CASSEVGGGEQYF. The chain uses TRBV2 and TRBJ2-7, with D possibly TRBD1 on 6 matching bases. This CDR3 contains 13 residues. Deletions cut 3 bases from V and 6 bases from J, with 12 bases between. From germline, CDR1 is SNHLY and CDR2 FYNNEI.

This chain joins TRBV11-3 and TRBJ2-5; 7 bases agree with TRBD2. This CDR3 comprises 15 residues. The germline gives CDR1 SGHNT, CDR2 YENEEA. Unmatched junction bases numbered 11, after V lost 5 bases and J lost 5 bases. The CDR3 here is CASSPPGAGKETQYF. The CDR3 coding sequence is TGTGCCAGCAGCCCCCCAGGAGCGGGGAAGGAGACCCAGTACTTC. The full variable domain, rest sourced from reference TRBV11-3 and TRBJ2-5, is EAGVVQSPRYKIIEKKQPVAFWCNPISGHNTLYWYLQNLGQGPELLIRYENEEAVDDSQLPKDRFSAERLKGVDSTLKIQPAELGDSAVYLCASSPPGAGKETQYFGPGTRLLVL.

This chain links TRBV7-2 with TRBJ2-7, with 12 nucleotides matching TRBD2. This CDR3 comprises 14 residues. The germline V gene has CDR1 SGHTA and CDR2 FQGNSA. Unmatched junction bases numbered 6, after V lost 6 bases and J lost 6 bases. The chain's CDR3 is CASSPSGGVGEQYF. CDR3 nucleotides: TGTGCCAGCAGTCCTAGCGGGGGGGTTGGCGAGCAGTACTTC.

This rearrangement joins TRBV7-8 to TRBJ2-1; TRBD1 matches 7 bases. Germline V gene sequence: CDR1 SGHVS, CDR2 FQNEAQ. CDR3 length equals 17 residues. V lost 4 bases and J lost 1; bases outside the gene matches: 10. DNA of the CDR3: TGTGCCAGCAGCTCCCGACAGGGAAAGTGGTCCTACAATGAGCAGTTCTTC. Translation: CASSSRQGKWSYNEQFF.

The CDR3 region is CASSDRAPYEQYF. CDR3 bases: TGTGCCAGCAGTGACAGGGCCCCCTACGAGCAGTACTTC. The chain uses TRBV25-1 and TRBJ2-7, with D perhaps matching TRBD1 (5 bases). V dropped 3 bases and J dropped 2 bases, with 8 bases sitting between them. The CDR3 covers 13 residues. Germline V gene lookup returns CDR1 MGHDK and CDR2 SYGVNS.

In this sample, this clone turned up once. The rearrangement links TRBV7-2 to TRBJ1-3; TRBD1 might be the D (6 bases). The V end lost 4 bases, the J end lost 8 bases, and 12 bases lay between the germline ends. CDR3 length equals 13 residues. Germline V CDR1 and CDR2: SGHTA, FQGNSA. The CDR3 DNA reads as TGTGCCAGCAGCTCGTTACAGGGTTACACCATATATTTT. Translation gives CASSSLQGYTIYF. The variable domain in full, with the rest retrieved from reference TRBV7-2 and TRBJ1-3, is GAGVSQSPSNKVTEKGKDVELRCDPISGHTALYWYRQSLGQGLEFLIYFQGNSAPDKSGLPSDRFSAERTGGSVSTLTIQRTQQEDSAVYLCASSSLQGYTIYFGEGSWLTVV.

The gene calls are TRBV4-1 and TRBJ2-7; 7 bases fit TRBD1. V was clipped by 5 bases and J by 5 bases; unmatched bases: 12. The CDR3 totals 15 residues. The germline V gene encodes CDR1 MGHRA and CDR2 YSYEKL. CDR3 sequence reads: CASSVVQGIHDEQYF. The CDR3 nucleotides read TGCGCCAGCAGCGTCGTACAGGGGATTCACGACGAGCAGTACTTC.

CDR3 DNA: TGTGCCAGCAGCTTATTGCCGAGCTCTGGAAACACCATATATTTT. Protein product: CASSLLPSSGNTIYF. V and J are TRBV7-6 and TRBJ1-3; no reliable D call. V was pared by 2 bases and J by 0 bases, with 8 bases between. The CDR3 contains 15 residues. Germline CDR1 is SGHVS and CDR2 is FNYEAQ. Full variable domain (remainder filled in from reference TRBV7-6 and TRBJ1-3): GAGVSQSPRYKVTKRGQDVALRCDPISGHVSLYWYRQALGQGPEFLTYFNYEAQQDKSGLPNDRFSAERPEGSISTLTIQRTEQRDSAMYRCASSLLPSSGNTIYFGEGSWLTVV.

The rearrangement joins TRBV23-1 to TRBJ2-5, with TRBD1 matching over 9 bases. TRBV23-1 is an ORF, and what it does is uncertain. The CDR3 extends over 13 amino acids. Losses at the gene ends were 4 bases for V and 4 bases for J; bases not matched to a gene: 1. This CDR3 reads CASSPGQGETQYF. In DNA, the CDR3 is TGCGCCAGCAGTCCGGGACAGGGAGAGACCCAGTACTTC.

The V gene is TRBV10-3, the J gene TRBJ2-3; weak D call: TRBD1 (6 bases). V was pared by 7 bases and J by 2 bases, with 16 bases between. The germline gives CDR1 ENHRY, CDR2 SYGVKD. The CDR3 sequence is 15 residues long. This chain's CDR3 is CAITGDISTTDTQYF. CDR3 nucleotide sequence: TGTGCCATCACTGGGGACATCTCAACCACAGATACGCAGTATTTT.

The V call is TRBV5-3, the J call TRBJ2-3, with 9 positions matching TRBD2. TRBV5-3 is placed among ORFs of uncertain function. CDR3 size: 15 residues. Trimming removed 0 bases from V and 5 bases from J; junction bases left unmatched: 4. CDR3 sequence: CARSLGQRGEDTQYF. The CDR3 bases are TGTGCCAGAAGCTTGGGCCAGCGGGGGGAAGATACGCAGTATTTT.

V is TRBV6-1 and J is TRBJ2-1; possible D gene TRBD2, 6 bases. Trimming took 6 bases from V and 1 from J, leaving 10 bases between them. Germline-derived CDR1 and CDR2 are MNHNS and SASEGT. This CDR3 has 14 residues. CDR3 sequence (DNA): TGTGCCAGCAGATGGCGGGGTTCCTACAATGAGCAGTTCTTC. Amino acid sequence: CASRWRGSYNEQFF.